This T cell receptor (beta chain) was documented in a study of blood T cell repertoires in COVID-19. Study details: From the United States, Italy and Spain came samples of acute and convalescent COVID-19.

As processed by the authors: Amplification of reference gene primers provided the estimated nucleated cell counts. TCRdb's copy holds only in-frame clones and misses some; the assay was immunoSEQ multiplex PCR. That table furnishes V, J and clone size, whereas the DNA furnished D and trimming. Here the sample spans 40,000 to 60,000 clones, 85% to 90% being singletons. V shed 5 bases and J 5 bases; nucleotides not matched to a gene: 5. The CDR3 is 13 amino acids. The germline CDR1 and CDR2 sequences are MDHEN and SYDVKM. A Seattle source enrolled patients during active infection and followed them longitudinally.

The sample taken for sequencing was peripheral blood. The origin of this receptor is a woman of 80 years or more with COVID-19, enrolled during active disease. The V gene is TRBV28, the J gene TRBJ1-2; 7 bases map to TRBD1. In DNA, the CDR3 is TGTGCCAGCAGTCCCGCGGACAGGTATGGCTACACCTTC. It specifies CASSPADRYGYTF.